This paragraph reports one T cell receptor (beta chain). As handled by the study authors: Amplification of reference gene primers provided the estimated nucleated cell counts. Sequencing was performed with immunoSEQ multiplex PCR; in TCRdb, only in-frame clones are kept and a portion is missing. V, J and clone size derive from that table, while D and trimming were established from the DNA sequence. The data show about 48,000 clones, approximately 83% seen once. The data belong to a study of blood T cell repertoires in COVID-19. Looking at the study overall: Acute and convalescent COVID-19 specimens originated in the United States, Italy and Spain. T cells, B-cell-depleted T cells, or PBMCs supplied cDNA or gDNA.

The germline CDR1 and CDR2 sequences are MNHEY and SMNVEV (reference sequence). The ends were cut back, 4 bases at V and 1 base at J, with 16 bases in the middle. The CDR3 is made up of 16 amino acids. Sequencing used peripheral blood. The origin of this receptor is a man between 65 and 79 years old with acute or convalescent COVID-19. The genes are TRBV27 and TRBJ1-1, with unresolved D. For the CDR3, the DNA is TGTGCCAGCAGTTACACTGCGGGAAGCAGGAACACTGAAGCTTTCTTT. This codes for CASSYTAGSRNTEAFF.